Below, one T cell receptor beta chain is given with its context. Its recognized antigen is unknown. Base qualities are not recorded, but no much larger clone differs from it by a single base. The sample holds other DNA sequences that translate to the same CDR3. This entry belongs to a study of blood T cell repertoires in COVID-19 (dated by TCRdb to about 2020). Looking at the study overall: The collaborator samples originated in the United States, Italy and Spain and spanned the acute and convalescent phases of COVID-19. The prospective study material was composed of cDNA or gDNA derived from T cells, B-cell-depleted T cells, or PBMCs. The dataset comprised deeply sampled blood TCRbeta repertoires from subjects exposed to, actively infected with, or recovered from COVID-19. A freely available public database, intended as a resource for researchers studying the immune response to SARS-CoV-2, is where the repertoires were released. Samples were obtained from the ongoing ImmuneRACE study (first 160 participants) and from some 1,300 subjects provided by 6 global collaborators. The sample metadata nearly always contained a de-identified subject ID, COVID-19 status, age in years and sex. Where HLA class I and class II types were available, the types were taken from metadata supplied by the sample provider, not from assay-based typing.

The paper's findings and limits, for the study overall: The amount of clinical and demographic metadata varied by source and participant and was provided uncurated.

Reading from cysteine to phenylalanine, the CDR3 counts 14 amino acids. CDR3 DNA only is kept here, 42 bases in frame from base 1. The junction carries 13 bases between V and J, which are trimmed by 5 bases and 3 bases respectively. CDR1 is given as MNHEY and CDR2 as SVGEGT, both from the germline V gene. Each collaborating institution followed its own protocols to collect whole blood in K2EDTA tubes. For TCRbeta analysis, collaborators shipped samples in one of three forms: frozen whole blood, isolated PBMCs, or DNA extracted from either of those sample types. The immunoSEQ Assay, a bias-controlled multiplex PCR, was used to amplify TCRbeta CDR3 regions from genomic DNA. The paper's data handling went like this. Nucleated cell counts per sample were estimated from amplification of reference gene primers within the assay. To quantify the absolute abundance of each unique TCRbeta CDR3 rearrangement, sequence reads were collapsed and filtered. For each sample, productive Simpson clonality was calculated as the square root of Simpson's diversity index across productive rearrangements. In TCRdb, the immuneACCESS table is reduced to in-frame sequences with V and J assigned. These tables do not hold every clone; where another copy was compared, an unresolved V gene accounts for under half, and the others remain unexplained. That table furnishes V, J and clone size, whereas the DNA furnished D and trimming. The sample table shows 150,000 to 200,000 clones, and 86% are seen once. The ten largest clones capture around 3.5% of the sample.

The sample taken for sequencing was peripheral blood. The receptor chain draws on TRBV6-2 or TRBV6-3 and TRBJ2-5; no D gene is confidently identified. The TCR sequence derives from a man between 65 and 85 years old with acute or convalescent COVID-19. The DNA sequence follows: TGTGCCAGCAGTCGCTCCGGGTCCGAAGAGACCCAGTACTTC. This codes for CASSRSGSEETQYF.